This entry lists 13 T cell receptor beta chains sequenced from one sample in a study of cytomegalovirus exposure and HLA in healthy donors. Researchers ran the PCR with 60 Vbeta and 13 Jbeta primers. TCRdb's table, derived via immunoSEQ multiplex PCR, lists solely in-frame clones and lacks some. The sample includes hundreds of thousands of clones, more than 60% of them seen just once. Sample: PBMCs. These receptors were obtained from a woman aged 25 to 45 in good health and CMV-seronegative.

The chain is built from TRBV7-2 and TRBJ2-1; D is possibly TRBD2 (6 bases). Trimming removed 5 bases at V and 10 bases at J, with 12 bases between. CDR3 length: 12 amino acids. Per the germline V gene, CDR1 is SGHTA and CDR2 is FQGNSA. The CDR3 nucleotides are TGTGCCAGCAGCCCCCTTCGGGGGGAGCAGTTCTTC. Translation: CASSPLRGEQFF.

CDR3 DNA sequence: TGCGCCAGCAGCCCCTCCGGGACAGCAACTCAAGAGACCCAGTACTTC. It codes for CASSPSGTATQETQYF. This chain links TRBV4-1 with TRBJ2-5; 7 bases map to TRBD1. Germline CDR1 MGHRA, CDR2 YSYEKL. There are 16 residues in the CDR3. V was pared by 4 bases and J by 2 bases, with 10 bases of the junction left unmatched.

V gene TRBV5-1 combines with J gene TRBJ2-4; 7 nucleotides align to TRBD2. Germline CDR1 SGHRS, CDR2 YFSETQ. With 4 bases clipped from V and 1 base from J, the junction kept 8 bases outside the gene matches. There are 16 residues in the CDR3. The CDR3 protein is CASSPEAGVAKNIQYF. In DNA form, the CDR3 reads TGCGCCAGCAGCCCGGAGGCGGGAGTGGCCAAAAACATTCAGTACTTC.

The V call is TRBV19, the J call TRBJ1-4; 8 bases line up with TRBD1. Looked up from germline, CDR1 is LNHDA and CDR2 is SQIVND (reference sequence). CDR3 length: 15 amino acids. V lost 4 bases to trimming and J lost 3 bases; unmatched junction nucleotides: 4. CDR3 DNA sequence: TGTGCCAGTAGTAGAGGACAGGGAGCTAATGAAAAACTGTTTTTT. Its protein is CASSRGQGANEKLFF. The full variable domain, completed using reference TRBV19 and TRBJ1-4, is DGGITQSPKYLFRKEGQNVTLSCEQNLNHDAMYWYRQDPGQGLRLIYYSQIVNDFQKGDIAEGYSVSREKKESFPLTVTSAQKNPTAFYLCASSRGQGANEKLFFGSGTQLSVL.

CDR3 amino acids: CASSFKSRGGRGDTQYF. CDR3 bases: TGTGCCAGCAGTTTTAAGTCTCGGGGGGGCCGTGGAGATACGCAGTATTTT. The V call is TRBV27, the J call TRBJ2-3; 8 bases align to TRBD2. Trimming removed 3 bases from V and 5 bases from J; junction bases left unmatched: 13. Germline lookup yields CDR1 MNHEY and CDR2 SMNVEV (reference sequence). This CDR3 is 17 amino acids long.

The V call is TRBV9, the J call TRBJ2-7; 9 positions agree with TRBD2. Germline V gene lookup returns CDR1 SGDLS and CDR2 YYNGEE. Trimming took 8 bases from V and 5 from J; bases not matched to a gene: 8. CDR3 length: 13 residues. This CDR3 is CASNSGGGNEQYF. CDR3 nucleotide sequence: TGTGCCAGTAATAGCGGGGGAGGGAACGAGCAGTACTTC. The full variable domain, its missing parts supplied by reference TRBV9 and TRBJ2-7, is DSGVTQTPKHLITATGQRVTLRCSPRSGDLSVYWYQQSLDQGLQFLIQYYNGEERAKGNILERFSAQQFPDLHSELNLSSLELGDSALYFCASNSGGGNEQYFGPGTRLTVT.

This chain joins TRBV7-2 and TRBJ2-7; TRBD2 agrees at 8 bases. V was pared by 2 bases and J by 4 bases, with 13 bases of the junction left unmatched. The CDR3 is made up of 17 amino acids. From germline, CDR1 is SGHTA and CDR2 FQGNSA. The CDR3 loop is CASSLPREKAGDYEQYF. The CDR3 DNA is TGTGCCAGCAGCTTACCTCGGGAAAAAGCGGGAGATTACGAGCAGTACTTC. The complete variable domain, with remaining parts taken from reference TRBV7-2 and TRBJ2-7, reads GAGVSQSPSNKVTEKGKDVELRCDPISGHTALYWYRQSLGQGLEFLIYFQGNSAPDKSGLPSDRFSAERTGGSVSTLTIQRTQQEDSAVYLCASSLPREKAGDYEQYFGPGTRLTVT.

The genes are TRBV19 and TRBJ1-1, with a weak D call TRBD1 (6 bases). Germline loops: CDR1 LNHDA, CDR2 SQIVND (reference sequence). This CDR3 has 17 residues. V was cut by 6 bases and J by 7 bases, with 27 bases left in between. The CDR3 here is CASSYRTENFRRGEAFF. The CDR3 DNA sequence: TGTGCCAGTAGCTACAGGACAGAGAATTTCCGAAGGGGTGAAGCTTTCTTT.

This chain joins TRBV19 and TRBJ2-3; 8 bases match TRBD2. J was trimmed by 3 bases and V by 5 bases; bases with no gene match: 10. The V gene's germline CDR1 is LNHDA and CDR2 SQIVND (reference sequence). This CDR3 comprises 16 residues. Written as DNA, the CDR3 is TGTGCCAGTAGTCCCCAGCGGGAGAGGGGTACAGATACGCAGTATTTT. Translation gives CASSPQRERGTDTQYF.

This chain connects TRBV19 to TRBJ2-5; D remains unclear. CDR1 is LNHDA and CDR2 is SQIVND in the germline V gene (reference sequence). V was trimmed by 10 bases and J by 2 bases, leaving 20 bases between them. This CDR3 spans 15 amino acids. Here the CDR3 DNA reads TGTGCCACCGCGCGAGCCGGTGGGCAGCAAGAGACCCAGTACTTC. This gives the protein CATARAGGQQETQYF. Using reference TRBV19 and TRBJ2-5 for the parts outside the CDR3, the full variable domain is DGGITQSPKYLFRKEGQNVTLSCEQNLNHDAMYWYRQDPGQGLRLIYYSQIVNDFQKGDIAEGYSVSREKKESFPLTVTSAQKNPTAFYLCATARAGGQQETQYFGPGTRLLVL.

The V and J genes are TRBV29-1 and TRBJ1-2; 7 bases align to TRBD1. V shed 7 bases and J 6 bases; nucleotides not matched to a gene: 8. The CDR3 has 12 amino acids. CDR1 SQVTM and CDR2 ANQGSEA come from the germline V gene. CDR3 DNA: TGCAGCGCCCCAGGGGGTAGGGATGGCTACACCTTC. It translates to CSAPGGRDGYTF.

V gene TRBV4-1 combines with J gene TRBJ2-3; a possible D gene is TRBD2 (5 bases). The CDR3 length is 16 residues. Trimming stripped 1 base from V and 0 bases from J, with 11 bases between. Germline V gene data show CDR1 as MGHRA and CDR2 as YSYEKL. DNA for the CDR3: TGCGCCAGCAGCCAAGTGCGAGCGGTTAGCACAGATACGCAGTATTTT. As protein: CASSQVRAVSTDTQYF.

This sequence joins TRBV9 and TRBJ2-3, with D tentatively TRBD1 (6 bases). Per germline, CDR1 SGDLS and CDR2 YYNGEE. The CDR3 covers 14 residues. Trimming left V 4 bases short and J 2 bases short, with 11 bases between. The CDR3 bases are TGTGCCAGCAGCTCCCGACAGGTCACAGATACGCAGTATTTT. Translation: CASSSRQVTDTQYF.